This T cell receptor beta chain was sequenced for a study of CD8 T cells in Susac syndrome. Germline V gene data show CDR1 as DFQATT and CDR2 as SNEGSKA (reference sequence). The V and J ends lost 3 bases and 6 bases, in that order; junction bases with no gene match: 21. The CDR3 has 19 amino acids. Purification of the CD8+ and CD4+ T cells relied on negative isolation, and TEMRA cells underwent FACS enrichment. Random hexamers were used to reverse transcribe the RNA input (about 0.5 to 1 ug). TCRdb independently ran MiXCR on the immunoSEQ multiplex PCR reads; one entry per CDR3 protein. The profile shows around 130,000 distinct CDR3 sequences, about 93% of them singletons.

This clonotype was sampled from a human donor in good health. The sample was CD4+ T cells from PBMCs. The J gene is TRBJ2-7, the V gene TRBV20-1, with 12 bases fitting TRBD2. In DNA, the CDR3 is TGCAGTGCTAGGGGGGGACTAGCGGGTCCACCCGGGCCCCTCTCCGAGCAGTACTTC. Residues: CSARGGLAGPPGPLSEQYF.